The 19 T cell receptor beta chains presented below share a single source sample, sequenced in a study of cytomegalovirus exposure and HLA in healthy donors. PCR used 60 Vbeta primers and 13 Jbeta primers. Generated by immunoSEQ multiplex PCR, the TCRdb table keeps only in-frame clones and is missing some. Of 95,000 to 150,000 clones in the sample, roughly three fifths were seen once. Sequencing used PBMCs. The source of these receptors is a man aged 18 to 30 in good health and CMV-seronegative.

This chain joins TRBV19 and TRBJ1-6; D might be TRBD1 (6 bases). CDR3 length: 15 amino acids. Germline assignment: CDR1 LNHDA and CDR2 SQIVND (reference sequence). The V end lost 1 base, the J end lost 10 bases, and 14 bases lay between the germline ends. The DNA of the CDR3 is TGTGCCAGTAGTATAGTAGCACAGGGTTACTCACCCCTCCACTTT. This encodes CASSIVAQGYSPLHF.

V usage is TRBV5-1 and J usage is TRBJ2-1, with D possibly being TRBD1 (5 bases). Germline V lookup: CDR1 SGHRS, CDR2 YFSETQ. This CDR3 spans 17 amino acids. The V end lost 4 bases, the J end lost 5 bases, and 22 bases lay between the germline ends. The CDR3 DNA reads TGCGCCAGCAGCGTTTACCAGAAGGACATCGGCGACAATGAGCAGTTCTTC. This sequence encodes CASSVYQKDIGDNEQFF. The full variable domain, its missing parts supplied by reference TRBV5-1 and TRBJ2-1, is KAGVTQTPRYLIKTRGQQVTLSCSPISGHRSVSWYQQTPGQGLQFLFEYFSETQRNKGNFPGRFSGRQFSNSRSEMNVSTLELGDSALYLCASSVYQKDIGDNEQFFGPGTRLTVL.

This sequence joins TRBV2 and TRBJ2-5; 10 bases fit TRBD1. This CDR3 has 14 amino acids. Germline V gene data show CDR1 as SNHLY and CDR2 as FYNNEI. V lost 5 bases, J lost 5 bases, and 5 bases stayed unmatched. Here the CDR3 reads CASSWTGGRETQYF. The CDR3 DNA reads as TGTGCCAGCAGTTGGACAGGGGGTCGGGAGACCCAGTACTTC.

The chain recombines TRBV7-6 with TRBJ1-1; D ambiguous. Germline values: CDR1 SGHVS, CDR2 FNYEAQ. V lost 5 bases, J lost 1 base, and 11 bases lay in between. CDR3 length: 14 residues. In nucleotides, the CDR3 is TGTGCCAGCAGCCGCACAGCCAAGAACACTGAAGCTTTCTTT. Amino acids: CASSRTAKNTEAFF.

This clone has more than one count but fewer than ten. The chain couples TRBV7-9 to TRBJ1-5; TRBD1 matches 7 bases. Germline CDR1 SEHNR, CDR2 FQNEAQ (reference sequence). This CDR3 spans 14 amino acids. Trimming took 5 bases from V and 3 from J; bases not matched to a gene: 4. CDR3: CASSLDRDNQPQHF. The CDR3 DNA is TGTGCCAGCAGCCTAGACAGGGACAATCAGCCCCAGCATTTT.

The gene calls are TRBV7-8 and TRBJ2-5, with D maybe TRBD2 (5 bases). Trimming took off 7 bases at V and 5 bases at J, with 23 bases between the two ends. This CDR3 contains 16 residues. The germline V gene has CDR1 SGHVS and CDR2 FQNEAQ. The DNA for the CDR3 is TGTGCCAGCACAGGCGTACTCCGAACCTGGAGGGAGACCCAGTACTTC. Its protein is CASTGVLRTWRETQYF.

This clone was detected only a few times. The chain is built from TRBV18 and TRBJ2-3, with TRBD2 identical over 10 bases. From germline, CDR1 is KGHSH and CDR2 LQKENI. The CDR3 covers 17 residues. The trim removed 1 base at V and 0 bases at J, leaving 4 bases unmatched. In DNA form, the CDR3 reads TGTGCCAGCTCACCACAACTAGCGGGACTAAGCACAGATACGCAGTATTTT. It translates to CASSPQLAGLSTDTQYF.

This rearrangement joins TRBV5-6 to TRBJ2-7; maybe TRBD1 (6 bases). The CDR3 runs to 16 residues. V lost 4 bases and J 2 bases, leaving 19 bases between the germline ends. Germline CDR1 reads SGHDT; CDR2 reads YYEEEE. The CDR3 DNA sequence: TGTGCCAGCAGCGCTTACGGGACACTTACAGCCTACGAGCAGTACTTC. It yields the protein CASSAYGTLTAYEQYF.

Note on this clone: The sample has other DNA sequences that encode this CDR3 too. The chain employs TRBV5-6 and TRBJ2-3, with D perhaps matching TRBD1 (5 bases). Trimming cost V 5 bases and J 4 bases, with 11 bases left between them. CDR1 and CDR2 from the germline V gene are SGHDT and YYEEEE. The CDR3 consists of 13 residues. CDR3 residues: CASSLQGPDTQYF. CDR3 DNA sequence: TGTGCCAGCAGTCTCCAGGGTCCAGATACGCAGTATTTT.

V is TRBV7-9 and J is TRBJ1-2, with 8 bases that match TRBD1. Losses at the gene ends were 5 bases for V and 8 bases for J; bases not matched to a gene: 4. Germline V gene sequence: CDR1 SEHNR, CDR2 FQNEAQ (reference sequence). This CDR3 comprises 12 residues. For the CDR3, the DNA is TGTGCCAGCAGCCCACACAGGGGGGGCTACACCTTC. Its protein is CASSPHRGGYTF.

The chain combines TRBV10-1 with TRBJ2-1; 11 positions match TRBD2. CDR3 length: 12 amino acids. Germline CDR1 is WNHNN and CDR2 is SYGVQD (reference sequence). Trimming at V came to 5 bases and at J to 13 bases, leaving 4 bases not matched to a gene. The CDR3 DNA reads TGCGCCAGCAGTACTAGCGGGGGACCCCAGTTCTTC. It yields the protein CASSTSGGPQFF.

The chain has TRBV6-5 and TRBJ2-7, with 9 nucleotides matching TRBD2. This CDR3 is 15 amino acids long. Trimming removed 5 bases from V and 1 base from J; junction bases left unmatched: 6. Germline V CDR1 and CDR2: MNHEY, SVGAGI. The DNA of the CDR3 is TGTGCCAGCAGTCGTAGCGGGAGAGGGTCCTACGAGCAGTACTTC. It is translated as CASSRSGRGSYEQYF.

This clone was seen more than once but under ten times. The rearrangement links TRBV2 to TRBJ1-4; unclear D gene. The germline gives CDR1 SNHLY, CDR2 FYNNEI. V was clipped by 7 bases and J by 7 bases, with 19 bases between them. The CDR3 spans 15 residues. The CDR3 nucleotides are TGTGCCAGCACCAAAATCGGGGTGGAGGGTGAAAAACTGTTTTTT. Residues: CASTKIGVEGEKLFF.

This chain joins TRBV7-9 and TRBJ1-1; 7 nucleotides agree with TRBD1. Germline V CDR1 and CDR2: SEHNR, FQNEAQ (reference sequence). The CDR3 sequence is 16 residues long. The ends lost 3 bases at V and 4 bases at J; junction bases unmatched: 11. The CDR3 spells CASSFRPLQGRTEAFF. CDR3 nucleotide sequence: TGTGCCAGCAGCTTTAGACCCCTACAGGGGCGCACTGAAGCTTTCTTT.

The sample holds a few counts of this clone. The rearrangement uses TRBV5-4 and TRBJ1-1; no clear D. This CDR3 is built from 12 residues. Germline values: CDR1 SGHNT, CDR2 YYREEE (reference sequence). Trimming left V 0 bases short and J 7 bases short, with 7 bases between. The CDR3 sequence is CASSLAGFEAFF. In DNA, the CDR3 is TGTGCCAGCAGCTTGGCGGGGTTTGAAGCTTTCTTT.

CDR3 in DNA: TGTGCCAGCAGCGCAGAGGCCAGCAATCAGCCCCAGCATTTT. Its protein product is CASSAEASNQPQHF. The chain has TRBV9 and TRBJ1-5, with unresolved D. This CDR3 comprises 14 residues. V gave up 3 bases and J gave up 1 base, with 8 bases separating them. The germline V gene has CDR1 SGDLS and CDR2 YYNGEE.

This chain joins TRBV28 and TRBJ2-5, with D maybe TRBD2 (5 bases). The CDR3 covers 12 residues. Trimming took 5 bases from V and 11 from J, leaving 15 bases between them. In germline, CDR1 is MDHEN, CDR2 SYDVKM. The chain's CDR3 is CASSRGGREQYF. CDR3 coding DNA: TGTGCCAGCAGTCGGGGTGGTCGAGAGCAGTACTTC.

The chain links TRBV27 to TRBJ2-1, with 8 positions matching TRBD1. CDR1 MNHEY and CDR2 SMNVEV come from the germline V gene (reference sequence). V shed 6 bases, J shed 5 bases, and the junction held 12 bases outside the gene matches. This CDR3 has 16 amino acids. CDR3 DNA: TGTGCCAGCAGCTCTCTCCCGGGACAGGTTGACAATGAGCAGTTCTTC. Protein product: CASSSLPGQVDNEQFF.

The V call is TRBV28, the J call TRBJ2-5; maybe TRBD1 (6 bases). Trimming stripped 4 bases from V and 4 bases from J, with 19 bases between. The germline CDR1 and CDR2 sequences are MDHEN and SYDVKM. The CDR3 extends over 16 amino acids. CDR3: CASSSYRDPRGETQYF. CDR3 in DNA: TGTGCCAGCAGTTCCTACAGGGACCCAAGAGGAGAGACCCAGTACTTC.